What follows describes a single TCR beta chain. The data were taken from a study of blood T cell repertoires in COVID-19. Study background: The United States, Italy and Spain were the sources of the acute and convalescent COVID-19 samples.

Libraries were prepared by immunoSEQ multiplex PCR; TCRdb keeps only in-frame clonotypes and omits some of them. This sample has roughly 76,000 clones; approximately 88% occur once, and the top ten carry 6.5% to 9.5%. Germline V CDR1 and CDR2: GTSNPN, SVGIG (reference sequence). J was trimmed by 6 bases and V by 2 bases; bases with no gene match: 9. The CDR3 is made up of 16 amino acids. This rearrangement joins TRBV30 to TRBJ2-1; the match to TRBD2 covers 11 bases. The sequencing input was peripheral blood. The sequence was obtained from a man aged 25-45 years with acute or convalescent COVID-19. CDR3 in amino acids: CAWSLLAGGGGNEQFF. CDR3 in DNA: TGTGCCTGGAGTCTCCTAGCGGGAGGTGGTGGCAATGAGCAGTTCTTC.